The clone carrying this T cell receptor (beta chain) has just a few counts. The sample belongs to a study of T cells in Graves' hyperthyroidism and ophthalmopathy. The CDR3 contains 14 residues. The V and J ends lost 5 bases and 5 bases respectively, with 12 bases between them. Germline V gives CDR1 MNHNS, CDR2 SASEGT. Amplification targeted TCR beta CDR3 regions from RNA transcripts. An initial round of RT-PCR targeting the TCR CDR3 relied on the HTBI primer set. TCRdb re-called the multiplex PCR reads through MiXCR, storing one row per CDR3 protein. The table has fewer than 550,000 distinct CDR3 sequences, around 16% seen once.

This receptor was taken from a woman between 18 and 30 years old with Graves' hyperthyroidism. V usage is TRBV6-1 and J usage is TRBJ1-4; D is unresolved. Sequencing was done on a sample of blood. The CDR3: CASSFLGLNEKLFF. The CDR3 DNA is TGTGCCAGCAGTTTCTTAGGCTTGAATGAAAAACTGTTTTTT.